This TCR beta chain was captured by sequencing in a study of T cell responses to AZD1222 COVID-19 vaccine. Study at large: Analysis merged second doses at about 4 or about 12 weeks.

Study outcomes and limitations: Donors were chiefly white British, with a greater number of females, and clonal diversity was perhaps underestimated. Spike-wide vaccine-associated CD4 TCRs dominated at 160-218 and 743-854.

This clone has only a few counts. What it binds is unknown. Trimming stripped 2 bases from V and 2 bases from J, with 16 bases between. Germline V gene sequence: CDR1 MNHEY, CDR2 SVGEGT. The CDR3 loop spans 16 amino acids. Clones were sequenced by immunoSEQ multiplex PCR, and TCRdb holds only the in-frame ones, with some missing. The sample records roughly 140,000 clones, more than 70% being singletons. The receptor was derived from an adult in good health. The chain uses TRBV6-2 or TRBV6-3 and TRBJ2-7; the D gene is possibly TRBD2 (5 bases). Material: peripheral blood, obtained on day 0 of AZD1222 vaccination. CDR3 amino acids: CASSYGRRSGTYEQYF. The CDR3 DNA follows: TGTGCCAGCAGTTACGGTCGTAGGAGCGGCACCTACGAGCAGTACTTC.